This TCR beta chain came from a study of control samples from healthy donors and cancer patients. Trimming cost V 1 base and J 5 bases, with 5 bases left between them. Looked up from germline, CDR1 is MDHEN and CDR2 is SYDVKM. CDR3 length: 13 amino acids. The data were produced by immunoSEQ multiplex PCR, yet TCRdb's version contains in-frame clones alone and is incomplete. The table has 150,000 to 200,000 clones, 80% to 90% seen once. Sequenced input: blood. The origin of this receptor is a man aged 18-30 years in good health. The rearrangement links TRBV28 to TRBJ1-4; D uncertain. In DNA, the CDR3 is TGTGCCAGCAGTTTATCCGGGAATGAAAAACTGTTTTTT. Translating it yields CASSLSGNEKLFF.